The T cell receptor (beta chain) described here comes from a study of cytomegalovirus exposure and HLA in healthy donors. Overall study findings and caveats: Trimming of TCR beta V- and J-genes showed a link, identified in a later analysis, to a missense DCLRE1C variant. CMV serostatus was the sole immune exposure data available. Reports credit the classifier with highly specific, highly sensitive diagnosis of cytomegalovirus status.

V lost 2 bases to trimming and J lost 5 bases, with 18 bases between them. This CDR3 comprises 15 residues. Germline values: CDR1 GTSNPN, CDR2 SVGIG (reference sequence). Only one count was recorded for this clone. Antigen specificity is unknown. Amplification used 60 Vbeta primers and 13 Jbeta primers. Here immunoSEQ multiplex PCR was the method, and the copy in TCRdb shows in-frame clones only, minus some. Of fewer than 200,000 clones in the sample, 87% were seen once. The source material was PBMCs. This receptor was identified in a boy younger than 10 in good health and CMV-seronegative. V gene TRBV30 combines with J gene TRBJ1-2; the D gene is possibly TRBD1 (5 bases). The CDR3 here is CAWSYRGPAGYGYTF. For the CDR3, the DNA is TGTGCCTGGAGTTATAGGGGCCCCGCCGGGTATGGCTACACCTTC.